This TCR beta chain was recovered during a study of blood T cell repertoires in COVID-19. Study context: Samples representing acute and convalescent COVID-19 were sourced from the United States, Italy and Spain. In each case, the material was cDNA or gDNA derived from T cells, B-cell-depleted T cells, or PBMCs.

This clone was recorded only once. Authors' data handling: Using reference gene primer amplification, nucleated cell counts were estimated. Using immunoSEQ multiplex PCR, the repertoire was profiled, and TCRdb retains in-frame clones only, with some absent. The D gene and trimming were derived from the DNA, and the V and J assignments and clone size from that table. The repertoire holds some 190,000 clones, with 80% as singletons. The sequence was obtained from a man between 60 and 75 years old with acute or convalescent COVID-19. The sequenced material came from peripheral blood.

CDR3 DNA sequence: TGTGCCAGCAGCCCGGGGACTAGCGGGAGAGGGGAGAGCACAGATACGCAGTATTTT. This gives the protein CASSPGTSGRGESTDTQYF. The chain has TRBV7-6 and TRBJ2-3; 14 bases are a match to TRBD2. Germline V gene lookup returns CDR1 SGHVS and CDR2 FNYEAQ. V shed 5 bases and J 0 bases; nucleotides not matched to a gene: 10. The CDR3 is made up of 19 amino acids.